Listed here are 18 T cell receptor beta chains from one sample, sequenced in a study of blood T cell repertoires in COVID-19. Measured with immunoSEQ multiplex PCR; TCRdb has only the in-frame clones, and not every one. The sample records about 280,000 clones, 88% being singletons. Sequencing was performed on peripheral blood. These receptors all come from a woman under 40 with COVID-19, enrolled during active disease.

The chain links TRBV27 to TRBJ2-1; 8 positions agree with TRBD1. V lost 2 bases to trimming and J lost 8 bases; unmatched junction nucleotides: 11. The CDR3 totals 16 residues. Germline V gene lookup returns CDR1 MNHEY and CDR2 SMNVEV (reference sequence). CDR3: CASSLTWDRPGDEQFF. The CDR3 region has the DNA TGTGCCAGCAGTTTAACATGGGACAGGCCTGGGGATGAGCAGTTCTTC.

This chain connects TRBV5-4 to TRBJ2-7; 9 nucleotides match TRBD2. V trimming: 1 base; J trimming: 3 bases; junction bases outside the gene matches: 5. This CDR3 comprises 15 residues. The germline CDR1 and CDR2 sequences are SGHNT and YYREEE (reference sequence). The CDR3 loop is CASSLTTSGLYEQYF. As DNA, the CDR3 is TGTGCCAGCAGCTTGACGACTAGCGGTCTCTACGAGCAGTACTTC.

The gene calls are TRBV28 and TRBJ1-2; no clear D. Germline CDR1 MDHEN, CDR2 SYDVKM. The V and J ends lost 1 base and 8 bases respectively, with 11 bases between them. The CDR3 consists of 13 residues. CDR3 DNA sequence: TGTGCCAGCAGTTTATACTCGGCCGGGGGCTACACCTTC. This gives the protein CASSLYSAGGYTF.

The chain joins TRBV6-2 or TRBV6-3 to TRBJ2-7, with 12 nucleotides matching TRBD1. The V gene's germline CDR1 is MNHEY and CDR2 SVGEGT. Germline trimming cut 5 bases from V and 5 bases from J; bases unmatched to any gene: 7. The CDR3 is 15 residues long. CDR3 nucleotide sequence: TGTGCCAGCAGTAGTGGCGGGACAGGGGGCCACGAGCAGTACTTC. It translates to CASSSGGTGGHEQYF.

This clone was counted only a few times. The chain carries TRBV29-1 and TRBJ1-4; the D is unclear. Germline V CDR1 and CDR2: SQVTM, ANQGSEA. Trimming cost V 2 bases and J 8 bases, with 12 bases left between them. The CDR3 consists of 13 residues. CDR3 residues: CSVENGKEEKLFF. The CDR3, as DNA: TGCAGCGTTGAAAACGGGAAGGAGGAAAAACTGTTTTTT.

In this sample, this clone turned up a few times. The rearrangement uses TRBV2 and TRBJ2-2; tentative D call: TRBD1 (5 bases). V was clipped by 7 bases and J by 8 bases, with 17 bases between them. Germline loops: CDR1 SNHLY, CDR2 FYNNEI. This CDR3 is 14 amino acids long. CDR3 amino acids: CASTQTTALGELFF. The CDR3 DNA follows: TGTGCCAGCACCCAAACGACAGCCCTTGGGGAGCTGTTTTTT.

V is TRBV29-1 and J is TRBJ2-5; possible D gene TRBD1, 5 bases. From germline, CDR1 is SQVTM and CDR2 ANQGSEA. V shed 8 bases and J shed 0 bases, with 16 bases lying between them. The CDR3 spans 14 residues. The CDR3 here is CSTKTRRDQETQYF. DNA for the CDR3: TGCAGCACCAAAACCCGCAGGGACCAAGAGACCCAGTACTTC.

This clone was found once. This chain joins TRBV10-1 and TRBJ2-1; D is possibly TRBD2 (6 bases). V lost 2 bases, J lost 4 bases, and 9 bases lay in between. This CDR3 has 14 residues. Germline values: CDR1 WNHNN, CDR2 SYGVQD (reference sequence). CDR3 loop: CASSELASYNEQFF. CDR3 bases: TGCGCCAGCAGTGAGCTAGCGAGTTACAATGAGCAGTTCTTC.

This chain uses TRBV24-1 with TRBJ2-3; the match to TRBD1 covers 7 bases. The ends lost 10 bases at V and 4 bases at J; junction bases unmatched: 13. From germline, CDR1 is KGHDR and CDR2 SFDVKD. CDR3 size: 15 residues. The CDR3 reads CATSDRQGGADTQYF. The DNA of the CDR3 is TGTGCCACAAGCGACAGACAGGGTGGAGCAGATACGCAGTATTTT.

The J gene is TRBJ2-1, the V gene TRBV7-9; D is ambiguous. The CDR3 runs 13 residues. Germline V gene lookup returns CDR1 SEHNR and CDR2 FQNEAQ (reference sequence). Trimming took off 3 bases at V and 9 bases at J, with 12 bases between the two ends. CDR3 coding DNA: TGTGCCAGCAGCTTGGCGGCGTTTGTTGAGCAGTTCTTC. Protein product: CASSLAAFVEQFF.

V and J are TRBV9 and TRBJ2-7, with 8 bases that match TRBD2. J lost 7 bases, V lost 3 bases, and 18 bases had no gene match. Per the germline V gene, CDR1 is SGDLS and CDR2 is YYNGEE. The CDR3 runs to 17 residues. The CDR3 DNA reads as TGTGCCAGCAGCGAGGGCCCTATCCGGGAGGGCCTTGGTGAGCAGTACTTC. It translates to CASSEGPIREGLGEQYF.

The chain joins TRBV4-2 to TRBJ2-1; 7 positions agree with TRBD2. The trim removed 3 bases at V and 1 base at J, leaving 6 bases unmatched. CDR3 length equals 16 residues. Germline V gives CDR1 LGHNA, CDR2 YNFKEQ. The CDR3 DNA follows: TGTGCCAGCAGCCAGAATAGCGGGTTTTCCTACAATGAGCAGTTCTTC. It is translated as CASSQNSGFSYNEQFF.

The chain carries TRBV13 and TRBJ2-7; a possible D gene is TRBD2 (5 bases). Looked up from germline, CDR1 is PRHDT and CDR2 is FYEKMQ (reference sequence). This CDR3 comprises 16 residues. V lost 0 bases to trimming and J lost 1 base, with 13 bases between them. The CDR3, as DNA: TGTGCCAGCAGCTTAGGGGTCGCCCGGAGGTCCTACGAGCAGTACTTC. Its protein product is CASSLGVARRSYEQYF. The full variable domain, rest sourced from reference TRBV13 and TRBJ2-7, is AAGVIQSPRHLIKEKRETATLKCYPIPRHDTVYWYQQGPGQDPQFLISFYEKMQSDKGSIPDRFSAQQFSDYHSELNMSSLELGDSALYFCASSLGVARRSYEQYFGPGTRLTVT.

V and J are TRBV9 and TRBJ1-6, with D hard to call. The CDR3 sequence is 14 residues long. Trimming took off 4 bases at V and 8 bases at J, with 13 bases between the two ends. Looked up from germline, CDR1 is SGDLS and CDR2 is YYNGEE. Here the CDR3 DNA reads TGTGCCAGCAGCTCTTCGACTAGTTATTCACCCCTCCACTTT. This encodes CASSSSTSYSPLHF.

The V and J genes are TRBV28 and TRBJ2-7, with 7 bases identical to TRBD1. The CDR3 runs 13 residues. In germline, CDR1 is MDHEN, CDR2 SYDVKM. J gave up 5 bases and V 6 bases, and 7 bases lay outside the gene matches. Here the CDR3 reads CASRTTGFNEQYF. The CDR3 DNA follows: TGTGCCAGCAGGACGACAGGGTTCAACGAGCAGTACTTC. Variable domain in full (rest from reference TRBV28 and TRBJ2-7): DVKVTQSSRYLVKRTGEKVFLECVQDMDHENMFWYRQDPGLGLRLIYFSYDVKMKEKGDIPEGYSVSREKKERFSLILESASTNQTSMYLCASRTTGFNEQYFGPGTRLTVT.

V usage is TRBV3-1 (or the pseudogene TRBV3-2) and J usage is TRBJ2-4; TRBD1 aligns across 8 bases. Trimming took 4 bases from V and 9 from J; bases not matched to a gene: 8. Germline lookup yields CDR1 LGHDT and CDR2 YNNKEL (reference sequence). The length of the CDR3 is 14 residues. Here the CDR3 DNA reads TGTGCCAGCAGCCCGCCGGGACAGGCTGCCATTCAGTACTTC. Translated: CASSPPGQAAIQYF.

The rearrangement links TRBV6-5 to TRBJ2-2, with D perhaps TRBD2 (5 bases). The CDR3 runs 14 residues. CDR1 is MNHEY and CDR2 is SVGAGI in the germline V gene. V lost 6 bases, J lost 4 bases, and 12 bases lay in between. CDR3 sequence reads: CASRPGWGTGELFF. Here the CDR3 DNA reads TGTGCCAGCAGACCGGGATGGGGCACCGGGGAGCTGTTTTTT.

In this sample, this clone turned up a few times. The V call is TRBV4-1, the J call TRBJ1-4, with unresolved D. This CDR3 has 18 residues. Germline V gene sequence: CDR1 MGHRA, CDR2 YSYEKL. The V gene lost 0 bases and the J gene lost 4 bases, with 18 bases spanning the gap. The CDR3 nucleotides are TGCGCCAGCAGCCAAGATTTAGGTGGCCGGGATGGTAATGAAAAACTGTTTTTT. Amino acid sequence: CASSQDLGGRDGNEKLFF.